This passage covers 7 T cell receptor beta chains from one sample sequenced in a study of T cells in localized non-small cell lung cancer. Profiling relied on immunoSEQ multiplex PCR, and the TCRdb table lists in-frame clones only, not all of them. The sample holds about 2,300 clones; 35% to 45% are singletons and the top ten take approximately 4%. Specimen: lymph node tissue, collected before any cancer treatment. All receptors come from a male donor aged 60 or over with stage II squamous cell lung carcinoma.

This chain joins TRBV10-2 and TRBJ2-1; the D gene could be TRBD1 or TRBD2 (5 bases each). V lost 4 bases and J 15 bases, leaving 16 bases between the germline ends. The germline V gene encodes CDR1 WSHSY and CDR2 SAAADI. CDR3 length: 12 amino acids. The CDR3 spells CASSGSGTRLFF. CDR3 DNA sequence: TGCGCCAGCAGTGGGTCCGGGACCCGCTTGTTCTTC.

This chain links TRBV19 with TRBJ1-1; 10 bases agree with TRBD1. The CDR3 loop spans 17 amino acids. V was clipped by 6 bases and J by 4 bases; unmatched bases: 14. Germline V gene lookup returns CDR1 LNHDA and CDR2 SQIVND (reference sequence). The CDR3 here is CASSPGLDRGWITEAFF. CDR3 bases: TGTGCCAGTAGCCCTGGTTTGGACAGGGGGTGGATCACTGAAGCTTTCTTT.

The rearrangement joins TRBV19 to TRBJ1-2; no firm D call. The ends were cut back, 3 bases at V and 8 bases at J, with 16 bases in the middle. The CDR3 has 14 residues. CDR1 LNHDA and CDR2 SQIVND come from the germline V gene (reference sequence). CDR3 loop: CASSMGPRKEGYTF. The CDR3 nucleotides read TGTGCCAGTAGTATGGGTCCAAGGAAGGAGGGCTACACCTTC.

This clone was seen only a few times. The chain is built from TRBV6-8 and TRBJ1-1, with TRBD1 as a possible D gene (5 bases). Germline V lookup: CDR1 MNHGY, CDR2 SAAAGT. Between the trimmed V and J ends, which lost 6 bases and 0 bases, there was a span of 14 bases. This CDR3 has 15 residues. The CDR3: CASSFLGVVNTEAFF. CDR3 nucleotides: TGTGCCAGCAGCTTCCTAGGGGTAGTGAACACTGAAGCTTTCTTT.

This chain connects TRBV11-3 to TRBJ2-1; D is perhaps TRBD2 (6 bases). V was shortened by 7 bases and J by 0 bases, with 10 bases between the two germline ends. The germline gives CDR1 SGHNT, CDR2 YENEEA. This CDR3 is built from 14 residues. CDR3 in amino acids: CASTLTSSYNEQFF. As DNA, the CDR3 is TGTGCCAGCACCTTGACTAGCTCCTACAATGAGCAGTTCTTC. Together with reference TRBV11-3 and TRBJ2-1, the CDR3 gives the full variable domain: EAGVVQSPRYKIIEKKQPVAFWCNPISGHNTLYWYLQNLGQGPELLIRYENEEAVDDSQLPKDRFSAERLKGVDSTLKIQPAELGDSAVYLCASTLTSSYNEQFFGPGTRLTVL.

The sample holds a few counts of this clone. The gene calls are TRBV11-3 and TRBJ2-5; 11 positions agree with TRBD1. CDR1 and CDR2 from the germline V gene are SGHNT and YENEEA. The V gene end was trimmed by 3 bases and the J gene end by 5 bases; junction bases not matched to a gene: 5. The CDR3 is made up of 15 amino acids. The CDR3 DNA follows: TGTGCCAGCAGCTTTGGGACAGGGGGAAGGGAGACCCAGTACTTC. Translating gives CASSFGTGGRETQYF.

This clone was seen a handful of times. The chain joins TRBV6-8 to TRBJ2-7; 7 bases are a match to TRBD1. V dropped 6 bases and J dropped 4; count of bases not matched to a gene: 9. The germline V gene has CDR1 MNHGY and CDR2 SAAAGT. This CDR3 spans 14 amino acids. The CDR3 reads CASRPGQSLYEQYF. CDR3 DNA: TGTGCCAGCAGGCCGGGACAGAGCCTATACGAGCAGTACTTC.